Sequencing of this TCR beta chain was carried out in a study of glioma-infiltrating T cells after dendritic cell vaccination. The length of the CDR3 is 14 residues. Germline loops: CDR1 SGHVS, CDR2 FQNEAQ. V shed 5 bases, J shed 7 bases, and the junction held 9 bases outside the gene matches. Repertoires were generated with immunoSEQ multiplex PCR, while TCRdb's copy carries only in-frame clones and drops some. Among about 82,000 clones listed, about 90% were seen once. This TCR derives from a human donor with glioblastoma. The sample here was blood, taken before dendritic cell vaccination. V gene TRBV7-8 combines with J gene TRBJ1-2, with 8 bases identical to TRBD1. The CDR3 spells CASSPDGQGRGYTF. CDR3 bases: TGTGCCAGCAGCCCAGATGGACAGGGCCGTGGCTACACCTTC.